This T cell receptor beta chain derives from a study of neurological immune-mediated disorders. Germline V lookup: CDR1 SNHLY, CDR2 FYNNEI. Trimming stripped 6 bases from V and 1 base from J, with 12 bases between. This CDR3 is built from 14 residues. The cDNA was generated through 5'RACE incorporating 10-nucleotide random UMIs. TCRdb passed the 5' RACE reads through MiXCR, listing each CDR3 protein once. The repertoire holds about 55,000 distinct CDR3 sequences, with roughly 4.4% as singletons. From 2 million PBMCs stored at -80 C, the unsorted libraries were generated. This clonotype was observed at least ten times. Its antigen is not identified. General study results and limits: Multiple sclerosis was found to have the least TCR clonal expansion, below healthy controls, and HTLV-1-associated myelopathy the most. The study phylogenetically grouped the repertoires of 18 of 34 multiple sclerosis patients into one related-CDR3 cluster, a possible signature.

The TCR sequence derives from a man between 45 and 60 years old with multiple sclerosis. Sequencing was done on a sample of PBMCs. V usage is TRBV2 and J usage is TRBJ2-5, with D hard to call. CDR3 amino acids: CASSDVGAQETQYF. Written as DNA, the CDR3 is TGTGCCAGCAGCGACGTTGGCGCCCAAGAGACCCAGTACTTC.